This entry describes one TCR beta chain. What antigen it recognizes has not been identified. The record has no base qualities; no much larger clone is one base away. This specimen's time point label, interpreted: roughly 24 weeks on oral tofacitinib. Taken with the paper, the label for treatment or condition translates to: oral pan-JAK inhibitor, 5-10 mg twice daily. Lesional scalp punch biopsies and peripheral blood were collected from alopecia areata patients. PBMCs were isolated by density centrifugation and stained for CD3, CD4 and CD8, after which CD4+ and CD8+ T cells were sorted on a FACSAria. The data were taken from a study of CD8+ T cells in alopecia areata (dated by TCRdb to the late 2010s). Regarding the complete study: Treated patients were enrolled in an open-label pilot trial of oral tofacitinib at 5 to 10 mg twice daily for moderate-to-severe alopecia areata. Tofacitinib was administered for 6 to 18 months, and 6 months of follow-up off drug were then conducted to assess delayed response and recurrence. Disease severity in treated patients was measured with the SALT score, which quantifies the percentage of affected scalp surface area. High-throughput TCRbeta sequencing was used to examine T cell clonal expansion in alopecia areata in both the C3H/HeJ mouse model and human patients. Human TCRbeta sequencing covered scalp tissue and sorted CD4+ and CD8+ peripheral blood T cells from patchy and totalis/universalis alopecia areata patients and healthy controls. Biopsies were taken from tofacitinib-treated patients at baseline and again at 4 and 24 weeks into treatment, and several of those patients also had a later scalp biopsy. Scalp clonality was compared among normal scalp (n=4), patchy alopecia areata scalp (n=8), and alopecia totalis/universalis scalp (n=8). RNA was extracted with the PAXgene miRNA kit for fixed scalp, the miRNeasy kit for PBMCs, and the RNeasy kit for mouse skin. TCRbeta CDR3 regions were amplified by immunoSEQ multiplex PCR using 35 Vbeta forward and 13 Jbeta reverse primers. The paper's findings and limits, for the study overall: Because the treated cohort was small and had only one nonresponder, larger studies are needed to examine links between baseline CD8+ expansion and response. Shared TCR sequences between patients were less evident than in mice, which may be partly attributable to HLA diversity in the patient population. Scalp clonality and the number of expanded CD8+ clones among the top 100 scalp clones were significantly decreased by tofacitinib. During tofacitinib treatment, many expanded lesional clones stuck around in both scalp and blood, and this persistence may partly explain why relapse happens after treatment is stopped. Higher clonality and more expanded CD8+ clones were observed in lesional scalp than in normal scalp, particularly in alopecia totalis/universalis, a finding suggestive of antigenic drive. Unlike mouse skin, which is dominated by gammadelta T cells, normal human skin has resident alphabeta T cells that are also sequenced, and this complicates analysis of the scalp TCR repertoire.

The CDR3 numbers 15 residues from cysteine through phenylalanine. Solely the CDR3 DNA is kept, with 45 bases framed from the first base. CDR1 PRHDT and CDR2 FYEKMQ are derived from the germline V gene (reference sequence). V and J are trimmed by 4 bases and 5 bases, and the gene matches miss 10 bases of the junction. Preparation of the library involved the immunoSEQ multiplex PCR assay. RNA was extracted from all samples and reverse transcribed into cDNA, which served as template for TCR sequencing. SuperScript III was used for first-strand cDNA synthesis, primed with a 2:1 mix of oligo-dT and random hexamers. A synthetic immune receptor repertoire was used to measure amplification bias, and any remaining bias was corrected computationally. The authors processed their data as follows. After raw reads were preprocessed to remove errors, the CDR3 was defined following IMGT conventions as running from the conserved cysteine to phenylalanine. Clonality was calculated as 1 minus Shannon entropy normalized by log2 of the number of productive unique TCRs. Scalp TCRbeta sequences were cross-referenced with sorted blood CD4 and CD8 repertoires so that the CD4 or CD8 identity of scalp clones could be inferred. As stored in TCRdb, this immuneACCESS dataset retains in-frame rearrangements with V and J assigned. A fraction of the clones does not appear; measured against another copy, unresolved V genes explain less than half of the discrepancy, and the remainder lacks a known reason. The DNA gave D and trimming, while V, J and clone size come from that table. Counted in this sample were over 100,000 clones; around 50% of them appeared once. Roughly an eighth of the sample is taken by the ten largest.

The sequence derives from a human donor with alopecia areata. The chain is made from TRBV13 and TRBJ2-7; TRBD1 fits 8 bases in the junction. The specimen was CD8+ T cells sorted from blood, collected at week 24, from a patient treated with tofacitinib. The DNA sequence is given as TGTGCCAGCAGCTCAACAGGACAGGGCTCAGACGAGCAGTACTTC. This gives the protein CASSSTGQGSDEQYF.